One and the same sample provided the 30 T cell receptor beta chains below, sequenced in a study of long-term antiretroviral therapy in people with HIV. Survey-level resolution applied to immunoSEQ assay v3.0. The assay was immunoSEQ multiplex PCR, and TCRdb's table has in-frame clones only and misses some. This table has over 20,000 clones, around 87% appearing once. This material consisted of unsorted PBMCs, taken around 2.7 years after starting antiretroviral therapy. These receptors originate from a woman aged 50 to 65 with HIV.

This chain connects TRBV27 to TRBJ1-2, with a tentative D call TRBD1 (5 bases). This CDR3 has 13 amino acids. Germline CDR1 reads MNHEY; CDR2 reads SMNVEV (reference sequence). Trimming stripped 3 bases from V and 4 bases from J, with 9 bases between. CDR3 bases: TGTGCCAGCAGTTTCTGGCAGGGCTATGGCTACACCTTC. Amino acid sequence: CASSFWQGYGYTF.

In DNA, the CDR3 is TGTGCCAGCAGCGGGGTAGCGGGAGGGGGACAAGAGACCCAGTACTTC. Translating gives CASSGVAGGGQETQYF. The chain joins TRBV9 to TRBJ2-5; 11 bases line up with TRBD2. Trimming cost V 3 bases and J 2 bases; bases outside gene matches: 6. The CDR3 length is 16 residues. The germline V gene has CDR1 SGDLS and CDR2 YYNGEE.

This clone appeared a single time. V and J are TRBV19 and TRBJ1-2; D remains unclear. The germline V and J ends were trimmed by 5 bases and 2 bases, with 9 bases remaining between them. There are 13 residues in the CDR3. Germline CDR1 reads LNHDA; CDR2 reads SQIVND (reference sequence). The CDR3 nucleotides read TGTGCCAGTAGTTTGACGGAGAACTATGGCTACACCTTC. Its protein is CASSLTENYGYTF. Looking up the rest from reference TRBV19 and TRBJ1-2 gives the full variable domain: DGGITQSPKYLFRKEGQNVTLSCEQNLNHDAMYWYRQDPGQGLRLIYYSQIVNDFQKGDIAEGYSVSREKKESFPLTVTSAQKNPTAFYLCASSLTENYGYTFGSGTRLTVV.

This chain connects TRBV2 to TRBJ2-1; 12 bases fit TRBD2. V shed 3 bases and J 2 bases; nucleotides not matched to a gene: 2. The CDR3 spans 16 residues. The germline V gene has CDR1 SNHLY and CDR2 FYNNEI. CDR3 nucleotide sequence: TGTGCCAGCAGTGACGGACTAGCGGGACCCTACAATGAGCAGTTCTTC. Its protein product is CASSDGLAGPYNEQFF.

The chain combines TRBV29-1 with TRBJ2-1; 7 nucleotides line up with TRBD1. V trimming: 5 bases; J trimming: 1 base; junction bases outside the gene matches: 2. The germline CDR1 and CDR2 sequences are SQVTM and ANQGSEA. The CDR3 contains 13 residues. The CDR3 region is CSVFRGSYNEQFF. In nucleotides, the CDR3 is TGCAGCGTTTTCAGGGGGTCCTACAATGAGCAGTTCTTC.

V gene TRBV7-9 combines with J gene TRBJ1-6, with 7 positions matching TRBD1. With 2 bases clipped from V and 7 bases from J, the junction kept 5 bases outside the gene matches. This CDR3 comprises 15 residues. Germline CDR1 SEHNR, CDR2 FQNEAQ (reference sequence). For the CDR3, the DNA is TGTGCCAGCAGCTTAAAAGGGGGCCAAAATTCACCCCTCCACTTT. Encoded protein: CASSLKGGQNSPLHF.

The chain joins TRBV5-6 to TRBJ2-7; TRBD2 is a possible D gene (5 bases). Germline V CDR1 and CDR2: SGHDT, YYEEEE. The CDR3 has 14 amino acids. V gave up 0 bases and J gave up 2 bases, with 9 bases separating them. CDR3 DNA sequence: TGTGCCAGCAGCTTGGCAACACTAGCCTACGAGCAGTACTTC. As protein: CASSLATLAYEQYF.

V is TRBV6-5 and J is TRBJ2-7, with D tentatively TRBD2 (5 bases). The CDR3 loop spans 13 amino acids. Germline V gives CDR1 MNHEY, CDR2 SVGAGI. The V end was cut by 5 bases, the J end by 7 bases, with 15 bases between. The CDR3 bases are TGTGCCAGCAGTCCAGCGGTTGACGGAGAGCAGTACTTC. This translates into CASSPAVDGEQYF.

The CDR3 DNA reads as TGTGCCAGCAGTCCGTGGACAGGGGGCGCCTCTGGGGCCAACGTCCTGACTTTC. Its translation: CASSPWTGGASGANVLTF. The gene calls are TRBV27 and TRBJ2-6; TRBD1 matches 11 bases. V lost 5 bases and J lost 0; bases outside the gene matches: 6. The CDR3 has 18 residues. The germline V gene encodes CDR1 MNHEY and CDR2 SMNVEV (reference sequence).

In DNA, the CDR3 is TGTGCCACCAGCAGAGGACTAAGCTCCTACGAGCAGTACTTC. Encoded protein: CATSRGLSSYEQYF. The J gene is TRBJ2-7, the V gene TRBV15; maybe TRBD2 (5 bases). The length of the CDR3 is 14 residues. Germline-derived CDR1 and CDR2 are LNHNV and YYDKDF (reference sequence). V gave up 1 base and J gave up 0 bases, with 7 bases separating them. Full variable domain (missing parts from reference TRBV15 and TRBJ2-7): DAMVIQNPRYQVTQFGKPVTLSCSQTLNHNVMYWYQQKSSQAPKLLFHYYDKDFNNEADTPDNFQSRRPNTSFCFLDIRSPGLGDTAMYLCATSRGLSSYEQYFGPGTRLTVT.

This chain links TRBV6-1 with TRBJ2-2; D is possibly TRBD1 (7 bases). Trimming stripped 6 bases from V and 5 bases from J, with 16 bases between. CDR1 is MNHNS, CDR2 SASEGT, per germline. The CDR3 consists of 15 residues. CDR3 region: CASSPGQAGTGELFF. The CDR3 bases are TGTGCCAGCAGCCCCGGACAGGCGGGGACCGGGGAGCTGTTTTTT.

This chain connects TRBV2 to TRBJ1-4, with D tentatively TRBD1 (6 bases). CDR1 is SNHLY and CDR2 is FYNNEI in the germline V gene. The V and J ends lost 6 bases and 0 bases respectively, with 11 bases between them. The CDR3 runs 15 residues. CDR3 nucleotide sequence: TGTGCCAGCAGAGACAGACAGGCAACTAATGAAAAACTGTTTTTT. Protein: CASRDRQATNEKLFF.

The V and J genes are TRBV9 and TRBJ1-1; TRBD1 matches 7 bases. Germline V gene data show CDR1 as SGDLS and CDR2 as YYNGEE. CDR3 length: 15 amino acids. V lost 0 bases to trimming and J lost 3 bases; unmatched junction nucleotides: 5. DNA for the CDR3: TGTGCCAGCAGCGTAGGTCCCAGGGGGGACACTGAAGCTTTCTTT. Residues: CASSVGPRGDTEAFF.

The CDR3 protein is CATSRGQFSSGNTIYF. The DNA of the CDR3 is TGTGCCACCAGCAGAGGACAGTTCAGCTCTGGAAACACCATATATTTT. The V gene is TRBV15, the J gene TRBJ1-3; a weak D match, TRBD1 (5 bases). Germline CDR1 LNHNV, CDR2 YYDKDF (reference sequence). The V end was cut by 1 base, the J end by 0 bases, with 10 bases between. There are 16 residues in the CDR3.

The rearrangement joins TRBV12-5 to TRBJ2-2; D is uncertain. The V end lost 2 bases, the J end lost 6 bases, and 4 bases lay between the germline ends. The CDR3 sequence is 12 residues long. The germline V gene encodes CDR1 LGHNT and CDR2 FRNRAP. The CDR3 loop reads CASGLRPGELFF. Written as DNA, the CDR3 is TGTGCTAGTGGTTTGAGGCCCGGGGAGCTGTTTTTT. The full variable domain, completed using reference TRBV12-5 and TRBJ2-2, is DARVTQTPRHKVTEMGQEVTMRCQPILGHNTVFWYRQTMMQGLELLAYFRNRAPLDDSGMPKDRFSAEMPDATLATLKIQPSEPRDSAVYFCASGLRPGELFFGEGSRLTVL.

This chain joins TRBV19 and TRBJ2-1, with 7 bases matching TRBD2. The CDR3 totals 16 residues. Losses at the gene ends were 6 bases for V and 4 bases for J; bases not matched to a gene: 12. CDR1 and CDR2 from the germline V gene are LNHDA and SQIVND (reference sequence). The CDR3 coding sequence is TGTGCCAGTAGACCCGAGGCTGCTAGCGGATACAATGAGCAGTTCTTC. It encodes CASRPEAASGYNEQFF.

This clone was observed a handful of times. This rearrangement joins TRBV4-1 to TRBJ2-1; maybe TRBD2 (6 bases). In germline, CDR1 is MGHRA, CDR2 YSYEKL. The CDR3 has 17 residues. The V gene lost 3 bases and the J gene lost 0 bases, with 15 bases spanning the gap. As DNA, the CDR3 is TGCGCCAGCAGCCAGCCAAGACTAGTTCGCTCCTACAATGAGCAGTTCTTC. It is translated as CASSQPRLVRSYNEQFF.

This clone appeared once. The V gene is TRBV5-5, the J gene TRBJ2-7; no clear D gene. The V gene lost 4 bases and the J gene lost 3 bases, with 14 bases spanning the gap. The CDR3 runs to 14 residues. Germline V gene data show CDR1 as SGHKS and CDR2 as YYEKEE (reference sequence). CDR3 nucleotide sequence: TGTGCCAGCAGCGCCGATTGGGCGGTCTACGAGCAGTACTTC. Translated: CASSADWAVYEQYF.

The CDR3 protein is CATIPGRYSGNTIYF. The CDR3 DNA follows: TGTGCCACTATTCCGGGACGGTACTCTGGAAACACCATATATTTT. This chain uses TRBV19 with TRBJ1-3; perhaps TRBD1 as D (5 bases). The ends were cut back, 10 bases at V and 0 bases at J, with 16 bases in the middle. The CDR3 covers 15 residues. Per germline, CDR1 LNHDA and CDR2 SQIVND (reference sequence).

The chain is built from TRBV6-1 and TRBJ1-5, with D tentatively TRBD1 (5 bases). V was shortened by 5 bases and J by 5 bases, with 16 bases between the two germline ends. CDR3 size: 15 residues. Looked up from germline, CDR1 is MNHNS and CDR2 is SASEGT. This CDR3 reads CASSPGGNGHQPQHF. The CDR3, as DNA: TGTGCCAGCAGTCCTGGGGGAAACGGCCATCAGCCCCAGCATTTT.

This chain joins TRBV19 and TRBJ1-2, with a possible D match to TRBD1 (5 bases). Per the germline V gene, CDR1 is LNHDA and CDR2 is SQIVND (reference sequence). The CDR3 is 15 amino acids. Trimming pared 7 bases from V and 4 bases from J, leaving 19 bases between. The CDR3 sequence: CASNDPRGIFYGYTF. The CDR3 region has the DNA TGTGCCAGTAACGACCCCCGGGGGATTTTCTATGGCTACACCTTC.

This clone has a handful of counts. The chain links TRBV19 to TRBJ2-7, with a weak D call TRBD1 (6 bases). V was shortened by 1 base and J by 1 base, with 11 bases between the two germline ends. CDR3 length: 15 amino acids. Germline V gene sequence: CDR1 LNHDA, CDR2 SQIVND (reference sequence). CDR3 protein: CASSIGSGTSYEQYF. The CDR3 nucleotides are TGTGCCAGTAGTATAGGATCCGGGACATCCTACGAGCAGTACTTC.

The rearrangement links TRBV14 to TRBJ2-4, with D possibly matching TRBD1 (5 bases). Germline loops: CDR1 SGHDN, CDR2 FVKESK. CDR3 length: 19 residues. V lost 1 base, J lost 4 bases, and 23 bases lay in between. CDR3 protein: CASSQAGTETVGFKNIQYF. Written as DNA, the CDR3 is TGTGCCAGCAGCCAAGCGGGTACCGAGACAGTCGGATTTAAAAACATTCAGTACTTC.

This clone counts as medium-sized. V and J are TRBV2 and TRBJ1-2; the match to TRBD1 covers 12 bases. The CDR3 is 19 residues long. The germline V gene encodes CDR1 SNHLY and CDR2 FYNNEI. J lost 2 bases, V lost 4 bases, and 14 bases had no gene match. CDR3 sequence (DNA): TGTGCCAGCAGTGTCCATCCGGGGACAGGGGGCCTATGGAACTATGGCTACACCTTC. This encodes CASSVHPGTGGLWNYGYTF.

The chain is built from TRBV29-1 and TRBJ2-7; 8 bases are a match to TRBD2. CDR3 length: 12 amino acids. The V segment lost 6 bases and the J segment 1 base; nucleotides outside the gene matches: 2. Per germline, CDR1 SQVTM and CDR2 ANQGSEA. As DNA, the CDR3 is TGCAGCGTACTAGCGGAGTCCTACGAGCAGTACTTC. This encodes CSVLAESYEQYF.

The sample holds one count of this clone. The genes are TRBV4-3 and TRBJ2-7, with D hard to call. The CDR3 covers 13 residues. Germline V CDR1 and CDR2: LGHNA, YSLEER. The ends were cut back, 1 base at V and 2 bases at J, with 6 bases in the middle. CDR3 sequence: CASSQGLPYEQYF. For the CDR3, the DNA is TGCGCCAGCAGCCAAGGGCTACCCTACGAGCAGTACTTC.

V is TRBV4-1 and J is TRBJ2-2, with 11 bases aligning to TRBD1. CDR3 length: 17 residues. With V trimmed by 0 bases and J by 5 bases, 5 bases remained unmatched. CDR1 is MGHRA, CDR2 YSYEKL, per germline. CDR3 protein: CASSQERTGGWTGELFF. The CDR3 DNA reads TGCGCCAGCAGCCAAGAACGGACAGGGGGCTGGACCGGGGAGCTGTTTTTT.

The V gene is TRBV19, the J gene TRBJ2-1; 13 bases map to TRBD2. In germline, CDR1 is LNHDA, CDR2 SQIVND (reference sequence). The CDR3 loop spans 15 amino acids. V shed 3 bases, J shed 9 bases, and the junction held 5 bases outside the gene matches. CDR3 protein: CASSMGLAGWSEQFF. The DNA of the CDR3 is TGTGCCAGTAGTATGGGACTAGCGGGATGGAGTGAGCAGTTCTTC.

V gene TRBV6-4 combines with J gene TRBJ2-1, with a possible D match to TRBD2 (5 bases). Germline V gene lookup returns CDR1 MRHNA and CDR2 SNTAGT. Trimming stripped 5 bases from V and 0 bases from J, with 17 bases between. The CDR3 contains 17 residues. CDR3 in DNA: TGTGCCAGCAGTTTTGAGGGATCAGGCACCTCCTACAATGAGCAGTTCTTC. Protein sequence: CASSFEGSGTSYNEQFF.

The chain uses TRBV19 and TRBJ2-3; D gene uncertain. Looked up from germline, CDR1 is LNHDA and CDR2 is SQIVND (reference sequence). V was trimmed by 5 bases and J by 4 bases, leaving 13 bases between them. This CDR3 comprises 14 residues. The CDR3 DNA follows: TGTGCCAGTAGTCAATCTGGTAGTTCAGATACGCAGTATTTT. Protein sequence: CASSQSGSSDTQYF.